The present T cell receptor (beta chain) was sequenced within a study of blood T cells in healthy people across ages. A second PCR of 7 to 11 cycles used a sample-barcoded 5' primer and a J-beta primer mix. In TCRdb, the 5' RACE reads were re-called with MiXCR into one record per CDR3 protein. The sample consists of some 900,000 distinct CDR3 sequences, 48% of them appearing once. Between the trimmed V and J ends, which lost 4 bases and 7 bases, there was a span of 17 bases. This CDR3 is built from 14 residues. The germline gives CDR1 SEHNR, CDR2 FQNEAQ (reference sequence). The chain recombines TRBV7-9 with TRBJ2-7; D perhaps matches TRBD2 (6 bases). The clonotype comes from a man aged 25 to 40 in good health. Sequenced material: blood. CDR3 residues: CASSSPQGGGEQYF. DNA of the CDR3: TGTGCCAGCAGCTCCCCTCAGGGTGGAGGGGAGCAGTACTTC.